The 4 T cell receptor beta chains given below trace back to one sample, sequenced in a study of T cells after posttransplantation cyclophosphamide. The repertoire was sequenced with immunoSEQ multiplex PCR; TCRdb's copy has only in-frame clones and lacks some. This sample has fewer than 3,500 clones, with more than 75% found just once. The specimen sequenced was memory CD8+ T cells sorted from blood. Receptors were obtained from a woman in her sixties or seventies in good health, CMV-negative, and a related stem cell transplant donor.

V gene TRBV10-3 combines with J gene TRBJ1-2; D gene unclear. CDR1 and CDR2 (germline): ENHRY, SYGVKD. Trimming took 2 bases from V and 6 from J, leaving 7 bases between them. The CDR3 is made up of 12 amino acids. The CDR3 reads CAISEGQNGYTF. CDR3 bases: TGTGCCATCAGTGAGGGTCAGAATGGCTACACCTTC.

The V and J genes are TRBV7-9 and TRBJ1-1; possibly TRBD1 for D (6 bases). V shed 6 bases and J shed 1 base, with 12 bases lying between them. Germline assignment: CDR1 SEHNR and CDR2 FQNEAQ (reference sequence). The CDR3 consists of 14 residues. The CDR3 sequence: CASSSGQANTEAFF. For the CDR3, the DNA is TGTGCCAGCAGTTCGGGACAAGCGAACACTGAAGCTTTCTTT.

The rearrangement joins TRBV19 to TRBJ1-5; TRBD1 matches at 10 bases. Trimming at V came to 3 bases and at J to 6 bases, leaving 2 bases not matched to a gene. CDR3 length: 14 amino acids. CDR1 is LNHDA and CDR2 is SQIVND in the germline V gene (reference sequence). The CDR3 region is CASSMGTGVQPQHF. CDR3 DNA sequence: TGTGCCAGTAGTATGGGGACAGGGGTTCAGCCCCAGCATTTT.

The CDR3 bases are TGTGCCAGCAGTTTATCTAGGGGGTTTAACGCCGGGGAGCTGTTTTTT. Its translation: CASSLSRGFNAGELFF. This chain joins TRBV27 and TRBJ2-2; D might be TRBD1 (6 bases). Trimming removed 0 bases at V and 6 bases at J, with 14 bases between. Germline loops: CDR1 MNHEY, CDR2 SMNVEV (reference sequence). There are 16 residues in the CDR3.